Reported below is one T cell receptor (beta chain). The data were taken from a study of blood T cell repertoires in COVID-19. Study at large: Acute and convalescent COVID-19 samples came from the United States, Italy and Spain. T cells, B-cell-depleted T cells, or PBMCs provided the cDNA or gDNA that served as material.

As originally analysed: From reference gene primer amplification, estimates of nucleated cell counts were derived. The method was immunoSEQ multiplex PCR; TCRdb's version includes in-frame clones alone and lacks a portion of them. D and trimming were read from the DNA, whereas the V and J calls and clone size are those reported in that table. The table includes under 250,000 clones, 80% to 85% detected once. Cohorts were based on clinical histories the participants reported. The CDR3 spans 16 residues. Germline loops: CDR1 SGHNT, CDR2 YYREEE (reference sequence). Losses at the gene ends were 3 bases for V and 7 bases for J; bases not matched to a gene: 14.

The chain carries TRBV5-4 and TRBJ2-7; TRBD1 matches at 9 bases. The sequence was obtained from a woman aged 50 to 60 with acute COVID-19. Sequencing input: PBMCs or T cells enriched from blood (not recorded which). The CDR3 DNA is TGTGCCAGCAGCTGGATGGGACAGGGAAAGTCCAGGGAGCAGTACTTC. This codes for CASSWMGQGKSREQYF.